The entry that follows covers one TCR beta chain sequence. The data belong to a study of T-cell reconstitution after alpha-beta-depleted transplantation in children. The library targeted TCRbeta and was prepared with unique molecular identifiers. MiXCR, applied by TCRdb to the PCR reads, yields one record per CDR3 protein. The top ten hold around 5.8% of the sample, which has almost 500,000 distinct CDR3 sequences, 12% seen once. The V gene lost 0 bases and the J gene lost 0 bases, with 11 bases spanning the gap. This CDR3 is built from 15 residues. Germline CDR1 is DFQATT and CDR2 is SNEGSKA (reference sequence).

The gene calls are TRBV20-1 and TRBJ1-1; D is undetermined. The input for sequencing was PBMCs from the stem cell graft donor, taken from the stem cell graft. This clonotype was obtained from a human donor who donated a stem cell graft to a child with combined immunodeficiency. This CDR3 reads CSARDRRALNTEAFF. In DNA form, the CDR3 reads TGCAGTGCTAGAGATCGAAGGGCCTTGAACACTGAAGCTTTCTTT.